Listed here are 15 T cell receptor beta chains from one sample, sequenced in a study of T-cell reconstitution after alpha-beta-depleted transplantation in children. Construction of the TCRbeta library involved unique molecular identifiers. TCRdb used MiXCR to reprocess the PCR reads, holding one entry per CDR3 protein. The repertoire holds about 580,000 distinct CDR3 sequences, with about 21% as singletons. The source material was PBMCs, mostly from graft donor cells, sampled 360 days after TCRalphabeta/CD19-depleted stem cell transplant. Receptor source: a boy less than two years old who had a stem cell transplant for acute myeloid leukemia, so the T cells may come from the graft donor.

This chain links TRBV4-2 with TRBJ1-3; D is unresolved. CDR3 length equals 11 residues. Germline CDR1 reads LGHNA; CDR2 reads YNFKEQ. The ends were cut back, 0 bases at V and 10 bases at J, with 4 bases in the middle. The CDR3 nucleotides are TGTGCCAGCAGCCAAGAAGATACCATATATTTT. It translates to CASSQEDTIYF.

This clonotype was detected ten times or more. This chain connects TRBV6-2 or TRBV6-3 to TRBJ2-3; the D call may be TRBD1 or TRBD2 (5 bases each). Germline V lookup: CDR1 MNHEY, CDR2 SVGEGT. This CDR3 contains 15 residues. Trimming cost V 2 bases and J 0 bases, with 9 bases left between them. This CDR3 is CASSYGTLSTDTQYF. CDR3 sequence (DNA): TGTGCCAGCAGTTACGGGACCCTCAGCACAGATACGCAGTATTTT.

This clonotype was detected ten times or more. The rearrangement uses TRBV29-1 and TRBJ2-3, with 12 bases identical to TRBD2. The trim removed 5 bases at V and 5 bases at J, leaving 8 bases unmatched. The CDR3 covers 15 residues. Germline lookup yields CDR1 SQVTM and CDR2 ANQGSEA. The CDR3 region has the DNA TGCAGCGTTTGCCTAGCGGGGGGGCCCGAAGATACGCAGTATTTT. Amino acids: CSVCLAGGPEDTQYF.

The chain has TRBV28 and TRBJ2-5; possible D gene TRBD2, 6 bases. With 6 bases removed from V and 2 bases from J, the gap between germline ends came to 10 bases. The CDR3 has 13 residues. Germline V gene sequence: CDR1 MDHEN, CDR2 SYDVKM. This CDR3 reads CASSGSNQETQYF. The CDR3 DNA is TGTGCCAGCAGCGGGAGTAATCAAGAGACCCAGTACTTC.

This clonotype was observed a few times. This chain links TRBV5-5 with TRBJ1-5; D not resolved. This CDR3 has 13 amino acids. Germline V gene lookup returns CDR1 SGHKS and CDR2 YYEKEE (reference sequence). V lost 4 bases and J lost 6, with 11 bases in between. The CDR3 sequence: CASSGAVGQPQHF. As DNA, the CDR3 is TGTGCCAGCAGCGGAGCCGTGGGTCAGCCCCAGCATTTT.

This clonotype was seen only a few times. This chain joins TRBV25-1 and TRBJ1-1; possibly TRBD1 for D (5 bases). The CDR3 has 13 residues. V was cut by 7 bases and J by 2 bases, with 11 bases left in between. CDR1 is MGHDK and CDR2 is SYGVNS in the germline V gene. The CDR3 DNA follows: TGTGCCAGCACACGGGACCCTAACACTGAAGCTTTCTTT. Translated, it gives CASTRDPNTEAFF.

This chain links TRBV27 with TRBJ2-7; the D call may be TRBD1 or TRBD2 (5 bases each). Germline V gives CDR1 MNHEY, CDR2 SMNVEV (reference sequence). The V and J ends lost 0 bases and 3 bases respectively, with 18 bases between them. The CDR3 consists of 17 residues. Written as DNA, the CDR3 is TGTGCCAGCAGTTTATCGATACTGGGAAGGGACCACTACGAGCAGTACTTC. Encoded protein: CASSLSILGRDHYEQYF.

V usage is TRBV28 and J usage is TRBJ1-1; D is unclear. The CDR3 is 15 residues long. Germline V CDR1 and CDR2: MDHEN, SYDVKM. The ends were cut back, 2 bases at V and 4 bases at J, with 14 bases in the middle. The CDR3 loop is CASSLGGWRVTEAFF. Here the CDR3 DNA reads TGTGCCAGCAGTTTAGGTGGTTGGCGGGTCACTGAAGCTTTCTTT.

CDR3 region: CASSFATLTYNEQFF. In nucleotides, the CDR3 is TGTGCCAGCAGCTTTGCGACACTAACATACAATGAGCAGTTCTTC. V is TRBV5-6 and J is TRBJ2-1; D is undetermined. Germline V CDR1 and CDR2: SGHDT, YYEEEE. V was pared by 2 bases and J by 4 bases, with 13 bases between. CDR3 size: 15 residues.

This clonotype occurred a few times. CDR3 coding DNA: TGTGCCAGCAGCCTCGGACTGGGCCACCACAATGAGCAGTTCTTC. Translation: CASSLGLGHHNEQFF. The rearrangement links TRBV7-6 to TRBJ2-1; possible D gene TRBD2, 5 bases. Trimming removed 5 bases at V and 5 bases at J, with 16 bases between. The CDR3 spans 15 residues. The germline CDR1 and CDR2 sequences are SGHVS and FNYEAQ.

This chain connects TRBV3-1 to TRBJ1-2; TRBD1 aligns across 8 bases. From germline, CDR1 is LGHDT and CDR2 YNNKEL (reference sequence). J gave up 4 bases and V 5 bases, and 15 bases lay outside the gene matches. The CDR3 extends over 17 amino acids. CDR3 sequence: CASSEISTGVRLYGYTF. In DNA form, the CDR3 reads TGTGCCAGCAGCGAAATATCGACAGGGGTCCGTCTCTATGGCTACACCTTC.

This clonotype was seen more than once but under ten times. The CDR3 loop is CASSSRTQIQETQYF. The CDR3, as DNA: TGTGCCAGCAGCTCAAGGACGCAGATTCAAGAGACCCAGTACTTC. The rearrangement links TRBV7-2 to TRBJ2-5; D not certain. Germline V gene lookup returns CDR1 SGHTA and CDR2 FQGNSA. The CDR3 length is 15 residues. Deletions cut 4 bases from V and 2 bases from J, with 14 bases between. Looking up the rest from reference TRBV7-2 and TRBJ2-5 gives the full variable domain: GAGVSQSPSNKVTEKGKDVELRCDPISGHTALYWYRQSLGQGLEFLIYFQGNSAPDKSGLPSDRFSAERTGGSVSTLTIQRTQQEDSAVYLCASSSRTQIQETQYFGPGTRLLVL.

This clonotype was observed a few times. J is TRBJ2-1 and V is TRBV20-1; possible D gene TRBD1, 6 bases. CDR3 length equals 15 residues. V gave up 6 bases and J gave up 5 bases, with 20 bases separating them. The V gene's germline CDR1 is DFQATT and CDR2 SNEGSKA (reference sequence). The CDR3 sequence: CSAPDQGRGNNEQFF. The CDR3, as DNA: TGCAGTGCACCCGATCAGGGGAGAGGGAACAATGAGCAGTTCTTC.

The table lists this clonotype with a few counts. The chain couples TRBV7-6 to TRBJ1-1, with TRBD1 matching 8 bases. Germline assignment: CDR1 SGHVS and CDR2 FNYEAQ. The CDR3 runs 15 residues. The V gene end was trimmed by 3 bases and the J gene end by 4 bases; junction bases not matched to a gene: 7. CDR3 residues: CASSFRTGTSTEAFF. The CDR3 bases are TGTGCCAGCAGCTTCCGGACAGGGACTTCCACTGAAGCTTTCTTT.

This rearrangement joins TRBV20-1 to TRBJ1-1, with no clear D. The CDR3 is 12 residues long. Germline V gives CDR1 DFQATT, CDR2 SNEGSKA (reference sequence). Trimming removed 6 bases from V and 1 base from J, with 9 bases in between. The CDR3: CSAKLRNTEAFF. CDR3 bases: TGCAGTGCCAAGCTCAGGAACACTGAAGCTTTCTTT.